The next 15 T cell receptor beta chains were all read from a single sample in a study of T cell responses to AZD1222 COVID-19 vaccine. Sequencing was performed with immunoSEQ multiplex PCR; in TCRdb, only in-frame clones are kept and a portion is missing. The sample includes approximately 120,000 clones, just over 90% seen only once; the top ten take roughly 4.7%. The starting material was peripheral blood, obtained on day 0 of AZD1222 vaccination. All receptors come from an adult in good health.

The chain employs TRBV4-1 and TRBJ2-5; D unclear. The CDR3 contains 14 residues. V was trimmed by 3 bases and J by 6 bases, leaving 14 bases between them. CDR1 MGHRA and CDR2 YSYEKL come from the germline V gene. The DNA for the CDR3 is TGCGCCAGCAGCCACATAACTCCGAGCCAGACCCAGTACTTC. It translates to CASSHITPSQTQYF.

This clone showed up just once. The chain employs TRBV12-3 or TRBV12-4 and TRBJ1-5; D may be TRBD1 (6 bases). V shed 6 bases and J shed 7 bases, with 13 bases lying between them. The CDR3 totals 13 residues. The CDR3: CASSQTGPQPQHF. CDR3 coding DNA: TGTGCCAGCAGCCAAACAGGGCCCCAGCCCCAGCATTTT.

The V gene is TRBV6-6, the J gene TRBJ1-3; 8 nucleotides match TRBD1. The CDR3 length is 15 residues. V was pared by 6 bases and J by 4 bases, with 8 bases of the junction left unmatched. Germline CDR1 MNHNY, CDR2 SVGAGI (reference sequence). The CDR3 protein is CASRTNRGKGNTIYF. Written as DNA, the CDR3 is TGTGCCAGCAGGACTAACAGGGGGAAGGGAAACACCATATATTTT.

The rearrangement joins TRBV5-6 to TRBJ2-1; D unresolved. Germline values: CDR1 SGHDT, CDR2 YYEEEE. CDR3 length: 11 residues. With 4 bases removed from V and 7 bases from J, the gap between germline ends came to 6 bases. CDR3 protein: CASSVDNEQFF. CDR3 coding DNA: TGTGCCAGCAGCGTGGATAATGAGCAGTTCTTC.

The chain couples TRBV5-1 to TRBJ2-7; D gene ambiguous. The CDR3 runs 13 residues. Trimming shortened V by 0 bases and J by 0 bases, and 4 bases separated the two germline ends. CDR1 SGHRS and CDR2 YFSETQ come from the germline V gene. The DNA for the CDR3 is TGCGCCAGCAGCTTGGCTTACTCCTACGAGCAGTACTTC. This codes for CASSLAYSYEQYF. Using reference TRBV5-1 and TRBJ2-7 for the parts outside the CDR3, the full variable domain is KAGVTQTPRYLIKTRGQQVTLSCSPISGHRSVSWYQQTPGQGLQFLFEYFSETQRNKGNFPGRFSGRQFSNSRSEMNVSTLELGDSALYLCASSLAYSYEQYFGPGTRLTVT.

The chain couples TRBV28 to TRBJ2-2, with D tentatively TRBD1 (6 bases). The CDR3 is 12 amino acids. Between the trimmed V and J ends, which lost 6 bases and 4 bases, there was a span of 6 bases. The germline V gene encodes CDR1 MDHEN and CDR2 SYDVKM. CDR3 protein: CASRGGTGELFF. CDR3 DNA: TGTGCCAGCAGAGGGGGCACCGGGGAGCTGTTTTTT.

The chain couples TRBV6-5 to TRBJ1-2; D unresolved. V lost 0 bases and J 4 bases, leaving 15 bases between the germline ends. The V gene's germline CDR1 is MNHEY and CDR2 SVGAGI. This CDR3 has 16 residues. The CDR3 sequence is CASSYSSSFAGYGYTF. The CDR3 DNA reads TGTGCCAGCAGTTACTCGTCTAGCTTTGCAGGCTATGGCTACACCTTC.

The chain links TRBV30 to TRBJ1-3; D unresolved. Germline values: CDR1 GTSNPN, CDR2 SVGIG (reference sequence). The CDR3 spans 11 residues. V was shortened by 3 bases and J by 1 base, with 1 base between the two germline ends. The CDR3: CAWRSGNTIYF. CDR3 nucleotide sequence: TGTGCCTGGAGGTCTGGAAACACCATATATTTT.

The chain recombines TRBV7-8 with TRBJ2-3; unclear D gene. The CDR3 loop spans 16 amino acids. CDR1 is SGHVS, CDR2 FQNEAQ, per germline. V was trimmed by 2 bases and J by 1 base, leaving 13 bases between them. This CDR3 is CASSLLIAAGTDTQYF. DNA of the CDR3: TGTGCCAGCAGCTTATTAATCGCAGCAGGCACAGATACGCAGTATTTT.

The V gene is TRBV5-4, the J gene TRBJ2-2; TRBD2 might be the D (6 bases). Per the germline V gene, CDR1 is SGHNT and CDR2 is YYREEE (reference sequence). V was clipped by 4 bases and J by 3 bases, with 13 bases between them. There are 15 residues in the CDR3. The CDR3 region is CASSGRGGDTGELFF. In DNA, the CDR3 is TGTGCCAGCAGCGGCCGGGGCGGGGACACCGGGGAGCTGTTTTTT.

The chain has TRBV18 and TRBJ1-1; TRBD1 might be the D (6 bases). Trimming took off 6 bases at V and 1 base at J, with 12 bases between the two ends. This CDR3 has 14 amino acids. Germline V lookup: CDR1 KGHSH, CDR2 LQKENI. The CDR3: CASSGQRGNTEAFF. CDR3 bases: TGTGCCAGCTCCGGACAGAGGGGGAACACTGAAGCTTTCTTT. Combining the CDR3 with reference TRBV18 and TRBJ1-1 gives the whole variable domain NAGVMQNPRHLVRRRGQEARLRCSPMKGHSHVYWYRQLPEEGLKFMVYLQKENIIDESGMPKERFSAEFPKEGPSILRIQQVVRGDSAAYFCASSGQRGNTEAFFGQGTRLTVV.

The rearrangement links TRBV28 to TRBJ1-1; D gene ambiguous. CDR1 MDHEN and CDR2 SYDVKM come from the germline V gene. Trimming removed 3 bases from V and 0 bases from J, with 14 bases in between. The CDR3 is 16 amino acids. The CDR3 is CASSFSGPMMNTEAFF. CDR3 nucleotides: TGTGCCAGCAGTTTTTCCGGGCCGATGATGAACACTGAAGCTTTCTTT.

V gene TRBV19 combines with J gene TRBJ1-2, with TRBD1 matching over 7 bases. The V gene's germline CDR1 is LNHDA and CDR2 SQIVND (reference sequence). Losses at the gene ends were 8 bases for V and 7 bases for J; bases not matched to a gene: 4. This CDR3 comprises 11 residues. In DNA, the CDR3 is TGTGCCAGTGGACAGGTTTTTGGCTACACCTTC. Its protein is CASGQVFGYTF. Drawing the rest from reference TRBV19 and TRBJ1-2, the complete variable domain is DGGITQSPKYLFRKEGQNVTLSCEQNLNHDAMYWYRQDPGQGLRLIYYSQIVNDFQKGDIAEGYSVSREKKESFPLTVTSAQKNPTAFYLCASGQVFGYTFGSGTRLTVV.

The chain combines TRBV10-2 with TRBJ2-7; no clear D. Trimming took 6 bases from V and 0 from J, leaving 12 bases between them. Looked up from germline, CDR1 is WSHSY and CDR2 is SAAADI. The CDR3 covers 14 residues. The CDR3 DNA sequence: TGCGCCAGCAGGGATCGACGGAGCTCCTACGAGCAGTACTTC. This sequence encodes CASRDRRSSYEQYF.

V usage is TRBV15 and J usage is TRBJ1-6; possible D gene TRBD1, 5 bases. Trimming stripped 0 bases from V and 8 bases from J, with 14 bases between. CDR1 and CDR2 from the germline V gene are LNHNV and YYDKDF (reference sequence). The CDR3 contains 16 residues. CDR3 sequence (DNA): TGTGCCACCAGCAGAGAAATTAGGCAGGGTGATTCACCCCTCCACTTT. As protein: CATSREIRQGDSPLHF.